This TCR beta chain stems from a study of OX40 agonist ivuxolimab in advanced cancers. Whole-study findings and limits: Blood T cells, both CD4+ and CD8+, expanded clonally by week 6 at 0.1 to 3.0 mg/kg.

Concerning this clone itself: What it binds is unknown.

The CDR3 has 12 amino acids. CDR1 and CDR2 (germline): MDHEN, SYDVKM. The V end lost 2 bases, the J end lost 6 bases, and 7 bases lay between the germline ends. Clones were sequenced by immunoSEQ multiplex PCR, and TCRdb holds only the in-frame ones, with some missing. The sample includes roughly 60,000 clones, approximately 80% seen only once; the top ten take under 2.5%. This clonotype was obtained from an adult with an advanced solid tumor such as melanoma, head and neck, liver or kidney cancer. This chain joins TRBV28 and TRBJ1-1; D might be TRBD1 (5 bases). The sample in question was CD4+ or CD8+ T cells sorted from blood, obtained in a trial of the OX40 agonist ivuxolimab. DNA of the CDR3: TGTGCCAGCAGTTTACAGGGTGCTGAAGCTTTCTTT. This sequence encodes CASSLQGAEAFF. Together with reference TRBV28 and TRBJ1-1, the CDR3 gives the full variable domain: DVKVTQSSRYLVKRTGEKVFLECVQDMDHENMFWYRQDPGLGLRLIYFSYDVKMKEKGDIPEGYSVSREKKERFSLILESASTNQTSMYLCASSLQGAEAFFGQGTRLTVV.